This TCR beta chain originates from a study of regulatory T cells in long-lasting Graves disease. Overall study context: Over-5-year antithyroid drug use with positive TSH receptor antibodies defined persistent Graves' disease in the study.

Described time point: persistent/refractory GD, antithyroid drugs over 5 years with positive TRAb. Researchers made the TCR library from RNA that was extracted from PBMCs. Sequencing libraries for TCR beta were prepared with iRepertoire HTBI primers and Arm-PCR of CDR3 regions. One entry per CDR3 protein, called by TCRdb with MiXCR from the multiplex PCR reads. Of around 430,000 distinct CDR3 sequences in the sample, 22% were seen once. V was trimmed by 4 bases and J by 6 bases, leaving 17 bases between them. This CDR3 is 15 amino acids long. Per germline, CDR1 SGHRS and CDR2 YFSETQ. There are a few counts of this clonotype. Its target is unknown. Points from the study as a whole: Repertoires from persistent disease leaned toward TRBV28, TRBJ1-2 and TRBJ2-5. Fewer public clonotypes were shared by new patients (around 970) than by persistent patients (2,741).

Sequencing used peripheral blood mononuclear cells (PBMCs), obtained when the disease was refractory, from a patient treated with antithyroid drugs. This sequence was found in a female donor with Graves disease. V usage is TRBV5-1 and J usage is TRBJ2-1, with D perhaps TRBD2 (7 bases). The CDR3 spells CASSPGGPWGNEQFF. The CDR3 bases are TGCGCCAGCAGCCCCGGGGGGCCATGGGGCAATGAGCAGTTCTTC.